A selection of T cell receptor beta chains follows, all from one sample in a study of human T cells and chemical hapten exposure. TCRdb analysed the RACE reads with MiXCR anew, one entry per CDR3 protein. The sample contains some 42,000 distinct CDR3 sequences, 8% to 9.5% of which appear only once. Specimen: whole blood, collected in connection with sensitization to the hapten diphenylcyclopropenone (DPC). Source of these receptors: a woman aged 40-49 years with alopecia areata. Some clones in this sample may be carry-over from other donors' samples. The conserved cysteine and the conserved F or W are not part of the CDR3 here. Fields, in order: J gene, V gene, CDR3 protein.

J: TRBJ2-3
V: TRBV27
CDR3: ASSLLQGLDTQY

J: TRBJ2-5
V: TRBV20-1
CDR3: SVRGTETQY

J: TRBJ2-5
V: TRBV7-2
CDR3: ASSLGFDRQTQY

J: TRBJ2-7
V: TRBV14
CDR3: ASSPGQGAREQY

J: TRBJ2-7
V: TRBV5-1
CDR3: ASSLVAGGPASYEQY

J: TRBJ1-1
V: TRBV28
CDR3: ATINRQARGTEAF

J: TRBJ2-3
V: TRBV20-1
CDR3: SARSPAGGTDTQY

J: TRBJ2-7
V: TRBV4-1
CDR3: ASSHDYEQY

J: TRBJ1-5
V: TRBV18
CDR3: ASSPRQGGDQPQH

J: TRBJ2-7
V: TRBV2
CDR3: ASRGQSDYEQY

J: TRBJ2-3
V: TRBV20-1
CDR3: SARDALRRADTQY

J: TRBJ1-5
V: TRBV3-1
CDR3: ASSQDRYQPQH

J: TRBJ2-3
V: TRBV5-1
CDR3: ASSAGRNSNTDTQY

J: TRBJ1-6
V: TRBV30
CDR3: AWSVRGRANSPLH

J: TRBJ1-6
V: TRBV12-3/TRBV12-4
CDR3: ASRRTGTHNSPLH

J: TRBJ2-7
V: TRBV28
CDR3: ASSPDRGSHEQY

J: TRBJ1-5
V: TRBV4-1
CDR3: ASSQGPQGGGNQPQH

J: TRBJ1-5
V: TRBV19
CDR3: ATMRAGASNQPQH

J: TRBJ1-1
V: TRBV3-1
CDR3: ASSQVRGHTEAF

J: TRBJ1-4
V: TRBV28
CDR3: ASSPGPRNEKLF

J: TRBJ1-4
V: TRBV29-1
CDR3: SVGSQYNEKLF

J: TRBJ2-7
V: TRBV18
CDR3: ASSPLGVQDEQY

J: TRBJ2-1
V: TRBV4-1
CDR3: ASSPVKSAYNEQF

J: TRBJ2-1
V: TRBV29-1
CDR3: SALATYEQF

J: TRBJ2-3
V: TRBV3-1
CDR3: ASSQADRGGTSTDTQY

J: TRBJ2-1
V: TRBV15
CDR3: ATSRVGASFNEQF

J: TRBJ2-5
V: TRBV2
CDR3: ASSRDFEETQY

J: TRBJ1-1
V: TRBV20-1
CDR3: SARDHRGLGTEAF